These 4 T cell receptor beta chains originate from one sample sequenced in a study of metastatic and nonmetastatic thyroid tumors. All patients were treatment-naive before thyroid surgery. TCRdb used MiXCR to call clones anew from the PCR reads. The repertoire includes about 41,000 clones, 20% to 30% of them detected once, and about 15% sits in the top ten. The sequenced material came from tumor tissue. The receptors originated from a female donor with papillary thyroid cancer or a benign thyroid nodule (not recorded which). Some clones in this sample may be carry-over from other donors' samples.

This clone was seen repeatedly, ten times or more. The chain has TRBV12-3 or TRBV12-4 and TRBJ1-4; no clear D gene. V lost 8 bases to trimming and J lost 4 bases, with 11 bases between them. This CDR3 has 13 amino acids. CDR3 DNA: TGTGCCAGCCTGGTGGAGGGTAATGAAAAACTGTTTTTT. It specifies CASLVEGNEKLFF.

This rearrangement joins TRBV20-1 to TRBJ2-1; a weak D match, TRBD2 (5 bases). V lost 8 bases to trimming and J lost 5 bases, with 13 bases between them. CDR1 is DFQATT and CDR2 is SNEGSKA in the germline V gene (reference sequence). The CDR3 sequence is 12 residues long. Here the CDR3 DNA reads TGCAGTACACCTACTAGAGACAATGAGCAGTTCTTC. This encodes CSTPTRDNEQFF.

This clone was observed a handful of times. The chain joins TRBV6-5 to TRBJ2-1; D gene uncertain. Germline CDR1 is MNHEY and CDR2 is SVGAGI. The CDR3 spans 13 residues. V was cut by 7 bases and J by 2 bases, with 9 bases left in between. Written as DNA, the CDR3 is TGTGCCAGCATTACTACTCCCTACAATGAGCAGTTCTTC. This translates into CASITTPYNEQFF.

This clone was recorded many times. The rearrangement joins TRBV2 to TRBJ2-7, with TRBD2 as a possible D gene (5 bases). The CDR3 spans 14 residues. CDR1 and CDR2 (germline): SNHLY, FYNNEI. The V gene lost 7 bases and the J gene lost 2 bases, with 15 bases spanning the gap. The CDR3 bases are TGTGCCAGCACTACAGCTAGCTATCCCTACGAGCAGTACTTC. Protein: CASTTASYPYEQYF.